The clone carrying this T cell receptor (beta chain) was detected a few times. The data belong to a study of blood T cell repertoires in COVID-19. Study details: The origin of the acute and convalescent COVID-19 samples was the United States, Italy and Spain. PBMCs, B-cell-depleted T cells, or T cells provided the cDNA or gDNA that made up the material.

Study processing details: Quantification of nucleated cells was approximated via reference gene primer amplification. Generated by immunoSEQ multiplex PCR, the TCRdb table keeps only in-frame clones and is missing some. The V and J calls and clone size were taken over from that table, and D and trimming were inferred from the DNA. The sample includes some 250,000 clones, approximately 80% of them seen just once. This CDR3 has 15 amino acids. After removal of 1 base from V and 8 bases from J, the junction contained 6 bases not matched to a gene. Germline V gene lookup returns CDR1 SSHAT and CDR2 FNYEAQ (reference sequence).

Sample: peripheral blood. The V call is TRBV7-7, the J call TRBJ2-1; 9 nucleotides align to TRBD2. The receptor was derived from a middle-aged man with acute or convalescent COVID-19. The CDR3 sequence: CASSLDSGSVDEQFF. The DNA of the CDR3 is TGTGCCAGCAGCTTAGATAGCGGGAGCGTCGATGAGCAGTTCTTC.